This T cell receptor beta chain is drawn from a study of blood T cell repertoires in COVID-19. Assay: immunoSEQ multiplex PCR; the TCRdb copy retains only in-frame clones and omits some. The data contain some 100,000 clones, about 90% of them singletons. The receptor comes from a man aged 50 to 59 with COVID-19, enrolled during active disease. Sequences were obtained from peripheral blood.

The CDR3 bases are TGCGCCAGCAGCTTAAACCCGACACGGGAGAGGGTTAATGAAAAACTGTTTTTT. Residues: CASSLNPTRERVNEKLFF. The gene calls are TRBV5-1 and TRBJ1-4; D not certain. V shed 2 bases and J shed 4 bases, with 21 bases lying between them. There are 18 residues in the CDR3. Looked up from germline, CDR1 is SGHRS and CDR2 is YFSETQ. The entire variable domain, with the rest obtained from reference TRBV5-1 and TRBJ1-4, is as follows: KAGVTQTPRYLIKTRGQQVTLSCSPISGHRSVSWYQQTPGQGLQFLFEYFSETQRNKGNFPGRFSGRQFSNSRSEMNVSTLELGDSALYLCASSLNPTRERVNEKLFFGSGTQLSVL.